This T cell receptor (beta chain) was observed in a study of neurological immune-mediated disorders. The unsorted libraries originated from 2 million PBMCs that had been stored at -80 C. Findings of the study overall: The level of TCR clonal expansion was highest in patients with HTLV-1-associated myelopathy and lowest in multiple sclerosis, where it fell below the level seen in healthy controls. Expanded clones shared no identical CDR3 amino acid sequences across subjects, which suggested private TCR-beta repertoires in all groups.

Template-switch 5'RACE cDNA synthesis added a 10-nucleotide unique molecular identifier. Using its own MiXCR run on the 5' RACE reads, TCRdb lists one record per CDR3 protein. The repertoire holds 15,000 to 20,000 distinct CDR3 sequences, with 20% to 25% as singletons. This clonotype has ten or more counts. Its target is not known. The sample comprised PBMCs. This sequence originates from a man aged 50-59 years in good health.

CDR3 nucleotides: TGTGCCAGCAGCTTAGGTACCGGGGTTTGGCAGCCCCAGCATTTT. It encodes CASSLGTGVWQPQHF. The rearrangement joins TRBV7-2 to TRBJ1-5; D is unresolved. Trimming removed 1 base from V and 7 bases from J, with 14 bases in between. The germline V gene encodes CDR1 SGHTA and CDR2 FQGNSA. The CDR3 is 15 amino acids. The whole variable domain, filled in from reference TRBV7-2 and TRBJ1-5, reads GAGVSQSPSNKVTEKGKDVELRCDPISGHTALYWYRQSLGQGLEFLIYFQGNSAPDKSGLPSDRFSAERTGGSVSTLTIQRTQQEDSAVYLCASSLGTGVWQPQHFGDGTRLSIL.